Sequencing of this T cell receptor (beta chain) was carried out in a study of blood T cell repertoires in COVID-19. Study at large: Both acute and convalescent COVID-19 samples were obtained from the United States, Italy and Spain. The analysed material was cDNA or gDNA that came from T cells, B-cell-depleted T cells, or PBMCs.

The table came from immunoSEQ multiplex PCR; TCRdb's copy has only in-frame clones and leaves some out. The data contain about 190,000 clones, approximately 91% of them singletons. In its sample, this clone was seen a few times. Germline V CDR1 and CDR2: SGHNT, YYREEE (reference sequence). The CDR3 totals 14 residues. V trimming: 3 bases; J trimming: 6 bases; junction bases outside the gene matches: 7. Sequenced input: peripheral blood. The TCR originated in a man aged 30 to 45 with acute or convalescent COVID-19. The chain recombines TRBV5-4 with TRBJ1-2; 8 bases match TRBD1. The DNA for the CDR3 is TGTGCCAGCAGCTGGGACAGGTGGGCCGATGGCTACACCTTC. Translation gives CASSWDRWADGYTF.